The 29 T cell receptor beta chains in this list originate from one sample, sequenced in a study of blood T cell repertoires in COVID-19. TCRdb keeps only in-frame clones here, not all; method: immunoSEQ multiplex PCR. The data contain about 140,000 clones, roughly 86% of them singletons. The sequenced sample consisted of peripheral blood. The receptor set was obtained from a human donor in a cohort sampled during active COVID-19.

The chain uses TRBV11-3 and TRBJ2-1, with D unresolved. The CDR3 sequence is 15 residues long. V gave up 0 bases and J gave up 4 bases, with 10 bases separating them. CDR1 is SGHNT and CDR2 is YENEEA in the germline V gene. CDR3 sequence: CASSLDRGEYNEQFF. The CDR3 nucleotides read TGTGCCAGCAGCTTAGATCGCGGAGAATACAATGAGCAGTTCTTC. The full variable domain, completed using reference TRBV11-3 and TRBJ2-1, is EAGVVQSPRYKIIEKKQPVAFWCNPISGHNTLYWYLQNLGQGPELLIRYENEEAVDDSQLPKDRFSAERLKGVDSTLKIQPAELGDSAVYLCASSLDRGEYNEQFFGPGTRLTVL.

The chain recombines TRBV19 with TRBJ2-3; D may be TRBD2 (6 bases). V was clipped by 1 base and J by 5 bases, with 7 bases between them. Germline-derived CDR1 and CDR2 are LNHDA and SQIVND (reference sequence). The CDR3 contains 13 residues. As DNA, the CDR3 is TGTGCCAGTAGTATAGTGGGAGGAGATACGCAGTATTTT. It is translated as CASSIVGGDTQYF.

The rearrangement links TRBV19 to TRBJ1-2, with D maybe TRBD1 (6 bases). The CDR3 loop spans 16 amino acids. Trimming cost V 3 bases and J 7 bases, with 21 bases left between them. Looked up from germline, CDR1 is LNHDA and CDR2 is SQIVND (reference sequence). CDR3 amino acids: CASSMGTTGSVSGYTF. CDR3 in DNA: TGTGCCAGTAGTATGGGGACTACAGGGAGCGTATCTGGCTACACCTTC.

The chain is built from TRBV7-3 and TRBJ1-2; 8 bases match TRBD1. The germline V gene has CDR1 SGHTA and CDR2 FQGTGA. Trimming cost V 5 bases and J 5 bases; bases outside gene matches: 7. CDR3 length: 14 residues. The CDR3 nucleotides read TGTGCCAGCAGCCCAGGGACAGGCCGGTATGGCTACACCTTC. Translated, it gives CASSPGTGRYGYTF.

The V and J genes are TRBV15 and TRBJ2-5; 7 nucleotides line up with TRBD2. Germline V CDR1 and CDR2: LNHNV, YYDKDF (reference sequence). The J segment lost 1 base and the V segment lost 5 bases, leaving 7 bases of the junction unmatched. The CDR3 consists of 15 residues. The CDR3 bases are TGTGCCACCAGCCCAAGAGGCGGGAGCCAAGAGACCCAGTACTTC. This encodes CATSPRGGSQETQYF.

CDR3 sequence reads: CASSQDITGGSYEQYF. The CDR3 DNA sequence: TGTGCCAGCAGCCAAGATATAACAGGCGGCTCCTACGAGCAGTACTTC. V gene TRBV4-2 combines with J gene TRBJ2-7; a possible D gene is TRBD1 (5 bases). V lost 0 bases and J 0 bases, leaving 12 bases between the germline ends. The length of the CDR3 is 16 residues. In germline, CDR1 is LGHNA, CDR2 YNFKEQ.

This clone was seen just once. The chain is built from TRBV11-2 and TRBJ1-6; 8 bases match TRBD1. CDR1 and CDR2 from the germline V gene are SGHAT and FQNNGV. CDR3 length: 16 amino acids. V lost 5 bases to trimming and J lost 6 bases; unmatched junction nucleotides: 9. For the CDR3, the DNA is TGTGCCAGCAGCCAGGCCGGACAGGGCGTTAATTCACCCCTCCACTTT. It translates to CASSQAGQGVNSPLHF. Variable domain in full (rest from reference TRBV11-2 and TRBJ1-6): EAGVAQSPRYKIIEKRQSVAFWCNPISGHATLYWYQQILGQGPKLLIQFQNNGVVDDSQLPKDRFSAERLKGVDSTLKIQPAKLEDSAVYLCASSQAGQGVNSPLHFGNGTRLTVT.

The chain uses TRBV5-1 and TRBJ2-7; 8 nucleotides match TRBD1. The CDR3 runs to 16 residues. Germline trimming cut 4 bases from V and 2 bases from J; bases unmatched to any gene: 11. Germline loops: CDR1 SGHRS, CDR2 YFSETQ. CDR3 protein: CASSPGGRTGTYEQYF. CDR3 DNA: TGCGCCAGCAGCCCAGGGGGCCGGACAGGGACCTACGAGCAGTACTTC.

This clone was seen once. The V gene is TRBV30, the J gene TRBJ2-7, with 12 positions matching TRBD1. Losses at the gene ends were 1 base for V and 5 bases for J; bases not matched to a gene: 3. CDR1 and CDR2 from the germline V gene are GTSNPN and SVGIG (reference sequence). This CDR3 is built from 14 residues. CDR3 protein: CAWSAGQGANEQYF. The CDR3 DNA follows: TGTGCCTGGAGTGCGGGACAGGGGGCAAACGAGCAGTACTTC.

The chain employs TRBV3-1 (or the pseudogene TRBV3-2) and TRBJ2-2; a weak D match, TRBD2 (6 bases). The V end was cut by 0 bases, the J end by 2 bases, with 13 bases between. CDR3 length equals 17 residues. Germline CDR1 reads LGHDT; CDR2 reads YNNKEL (reference sequence). The chain's CDR3 is CASSQDPLARNTGELFF. The CDR3 DNA reads TGTGCCAGCAGCCAAGATCCCCTAGCGAGAAACACCGGGGAGCTGTTTTTT.

In this sample, this clone turned up once. The chain uses TRBV11-3 and TRBJ2-3; 7 nucleotides align to TRBD1. The V segment lost 1 base and the J segment 2 bases; nucleotides outside the gene matches: 3. The germline gives CDR1 SGHNT, CDR2 YENEEA. This CDR3 is 15 amino acids long. CDR3: CASSLGDSHTDTQYF. The CDR3 nucleotides read TGTGCCAGCAGCTTAGGGGACAGCCACACAGATACGCAGTATTTT.

This chain connects TRBV5-1 to TRBJ2-7, with TRBD2 matching over 8 bases. Unmatched junction bases numbered 4, after V lost 3 bases and J lost 2 bases. Germline-derived CDR1 and CDR2 are SGHRS and YFSETQ. This CDR3 comprises 14 residues. CDR3 region: CASSSGLGPYEQYF. CDR3 DNA sequence: TGCGCCAGCAGCTCGGGACTAGGCCCCTACGAGCAGTACTTC.

This chain joins TRBV2 and TRBJ1-5, with D maybe TRBD1 (6 bases). Between the trimmed V and J ends, which lost 8 bases and 4 bases, there was a span of 12 bases. Germline lookup yields CDR1 SNHLY and CDR2 FYNNEI. The CDR3 runs 13 residues. The CDR3, as DNA: TGTGCCAGCGGAGGACAGCTAAATCAGCCCCAGCATTTT. It codes for CASGGQLNQPQHF.

V and J are TRBV15 and TRBJ1-2; D perhaps matches TRBD1 (5 bases). This CDR3 has 14 amino acids. Germline loops: CDR1 LNHNV, CDR2 YYDKDF (reference sequence). V was cut by 3 bases and J by 3 bases, with 11 bases left in between. Written as DNA, the CDR3 is TGTGCCACCAGCAGCCCGGGGGATTACTATGGCTACACCTTC. Protein: CATSSPGDYYGYTF.

This clone appeared a single time. The genes are TRBV19 and TRBJ1-5; TRBD1 agrees at 10 bases. Germline V gives CDR1 LNHDA, CDR2 SQIVND (reference sequence). CDR3 length equals 16 residues. V dropped 5 bases and J dropped 8; count of bases not matched to a gene: 12. CDR3 in amino acids: CASSEISGTGVKPQHF. The CDR3 nucleotides read TGTGCCAGTAGTGAAATATCCGGGACAGGGGTAAAGCCCCAGCATTTT.

V usage is TRBV19 and J usage is TRBJ1-1; D is perhaps TRBD1 (6 bases). The V and J ends lost 7 bases and 0 bases respectively, with 12 bases between them. CDR3 length: 14 amino acids. From germline, CDR1 is LNHDA and CDR2 SQIVND (reference sequence). The CDR3 loop reads CASTVTGLNTEAFF. As DNA, the CDR3 is TGTGCCAGTACCGTGACAGGCCTGAACACTGAAGCTTTCTTT.

The V gene is TRBV7-2, the J gene TRBJ2-5; TRBD1 matches 8 bases. This CDR3 comprises 18 residues. J gave up 0 bases and V 4 bases, and 13 bases lay outside the gene matches. CDR1 is SGHTA and CDR2 is FQGNSA in the germline V gene. CDR3 sequence (DNA): TGTGCCAGCAGCTACGGGACAGGCCCACTTCGGAACCAAGAGACCCAGTACTTC. Encoded protein: CASSYGTGPLRNQETQYF.

The chain carries TRBV11-1 and TRBJ1-4; the match to TRBD1 covers 7 bases. The germline V gene has CDR1 SGHAT and CDR2 FQDESV (reference sequence). This CDR3 is 15 amino acids long. The V gene end was trimmed by 6 bases and the J gene end by 5 bases; junction bases not matched to a gene: 9. CDR3: CASSYAGTANEKLFF. The CDR3, as DNA: TGTGCCAGCAGTTACGCCGGGACAGCGAATGAAAAACTGTTTTTT.

The chain is built from TRBV5-1 and TRBJ1-6; D uncertain. This CDR3 region has 16 residues. Trimming shortened V by 1 base and J by 6 bases, and 14 bases separated the two germline ends. CDR1 SGHRS and CDR2 YFSETQ come from the germline V gene. As DNA, the CDR3 is TGCGCCAGCAGCTTGCGGGAGCTCTCTTCTAATTCACCCCTCCACTTT. Amino acids: CASSLRELSSNSPLHF.

The rearrangement uses TRBV29-1 and TRBJ1-2; 7 nucleotides line up with TRBD1. CDR3 size: 12 residues. The junction had 2 bases not matched to a gene; V was cut back by 7 bases and J by 0 bases. The V gene's germline CDR1 is SQVTM and CDR2 ANQGSEA. CDR3 DNA: TGCAGCGGGGGACAGACTAACTATGGCTACACCTTC. Its translation: CSGGQTNYGYTF.

Comment on this clone: One end of the junction does not line up with germline, which may come from a read error. The chain has TRBV10-1 and TRBJ2-7, with D unclear. Per germline, CDR1 WNHNN and CDR2 SYGVQD (reference sequence). This CDR3 spans 12 amino acids. DNA of the CDR3: TGCGCCAGCAGGGAGTGGCTAGACGAGCAGTACTTC. Translating it yields CASREWLDEQYF.

This clone is medium-sized. This chain links TRBV9 with TRBJ2-3; 12 nucleotides agree with TRBD2. Germline V CDR1 and CDR2: SGDLS, YYNGEE. CDR3 length equals 18 residues. With 2 bases clipped from V and 3 bases from J, the junction kept 10 bases outside the gene matches. The CDR3 DNA follows: TGTGCCAGCAGCGTGGCGACTTCTAGCGGGGGGGCAACAGATACGCAGTATTTT. This gives the protein CASSVATSSGGATDTQYF.

This chain joins TRBV4-1 and TRBJ2-2; 12 nucleotides agree with TRBD2. The V gene's germline CDR1 is MGHRA and CDR2 YSYEKL. There are 21 residues in the CDR3. The V gene end was trimmed by 0 bases and the J gene end by 5 bases; junction bases not matched to a gene: 16. For the CDR3, the DNA is TGCGCCAGCAGCCAAGAAGGGGGCAGTCTAGCGGGAGGGTCGGTGACCGGGGAGCTGTTTTTT. Residues: CASSQEGGSLAGGSVTGELFF.

This chain joins TRBV6-2 or TRBV6-3 and TRBJ2-1, with 11 bases matching TRBD2. The trim removed 5 bases at V and 4 bases at J, leaving 4 bases unmatched. This CDR3 region has 15 residues. CDR1 MNHEY and CDR2 SVGEGT come from the germline V gene. CDR3 amino acids: CASSITSGRYNEQFF. DNA of the CDR3: TGTGCCAGCAGTATTACTAGCGGGAGATACAATGAGCAGTTCTTC.

This clone was seen only a few times. V and J are TRBV19 and TRBJ2-7, with TRBD1 matching over 8 bases. In germline, CDR1 is LNHDA, CDR2 SQIVND (reference sequence). J lost 5 bases, V lost 10 bases, and 4 bases had no gene match. The CDR3 spans 11 residues. CDR3 loop: CATGQGHEQYF. As DNA, the CDR3 is TGTGCCACCGGACAGGGTCACGAGCAGTACTTC.

V usage is TRBV6-7 and J usage is TRBJ2-7; TRBD2 agrees at 11 bases. TRBV6-7 is an ORF, with its function uncertain. V shed 4 bases, J shed 2 bases, and the junction held 19 bases outside the gene matches. The CDR3 has 20 amino acids. The DNA of the CDR3 is TGTGCCAGCAGTTTTACTCGACATAAGACTAGCGGGGCCCCCCCCTACGAGCAGTACTTC. Its protein product is CASSFTRHKTSGAPPYEQYF.

The DNA of the CDR3 is TGCGCCAGCAGCCCGACAGGGAGTATAGCCAAAAACATTCAGTACTTC. It codes for CASSPTGSIAKNIQYF. This chain connects TRBV4-1 to TRBJ2-4; 7 bases align to TRBD1. V lost 4 bases, J lost 0 bases, and 6 bases stayed unmatched. In germline, CDR1 is MGHRA, CDR2 YSYEKL. CDR3 length: 16 residues.

The CDR3 region has the DNA TGCGCCAGCAGCCAGGCGGGGGGGTACAATGAGCAGTTCTTC. Translated: CASSQAGGYNEQFF. V usage is TRBV4-1 and J usage is TRBJ2-1, with 9 bases that match TRBD2. Losses at the gene ends were 3 bases for V and 4 bases for J; bases not matched to a gene: 1. Germline V CDR1 and CDR2: MGHRA, YSYEKL. This CDR3 has 14 residues.

This clone was counted only a few times. The chain links TRBV3-1 (or the pseudogene TRBV3-2) to TRBJ1-6; D is uncertain. V was pared by 6 bases and J by 0 bases, with 15 bases between. The CDR3 length is 17 residues. Germline V CDR1 and CDR2: LGHDT, YNNKEL (reference sequence). The CDR3 DNA reads as TGTGCCAGCAGTGGCACAGCAGAGAGCTCCTATAATTCACCCCTCCACTTT. Translation gives CASSGTAESSYNSPLHF.